This TCR beta chain appears in the sequencing data of a study of blood T cells in healthy people across ages. General study points: Donor CMV status was unknown, possibly confounding expanded clonotype changes.

On this clonotype: Its antigen is unidentified.

Together with a sample-barcoded 5' primer, a J-beta primer mix was included in a second PCR lasting about 6 to 11 cycles. TCRdb itself ran the 5' RACE reads through MiXCR, one entry per CDR3 protein. The top ten hold 10% of the sample, which has about 840,000 distinct CDR3 sequences, almost 30% seen once. The CDR3 covers 15 residues. V shed 3 bases and J 10 bases; nucleotides not matched to a gene: 13. The data also belong to a second study, concerning T cells of mothers and their children. That paper adds: Samples were provided by three healthy Caucasian mothers and their six children. At a rate of about 1.5 ug per 15 ul, cDNA synthesis received all of the extracted RNA.

The receptor's source is a middle-aged woman in good health. Sequenced material: blood. This chain uses TRBV12-3 or TRBV12-4 with TRBJ2-3; 7 nucleotides line up with TRBD2. CDR3 in amino acids: CASSFGRAGRNAQYF. CDR3 nucleotides: TGTGCCAGCAGTTTCGGACGAGCGGGAAGGAATGCGCAGTATTTT.